One sample yielded the 27 T cell receptor beta chains listed below, sequenced in a study of T cells after yellow fever vaccination. TCRdb called the 5' RACE reads again in MiXCR, with one record for every CDR3 protein. The sample includes hundreds of thousands of distinct CDR3 sequences, roughly 9% seen only once; the top ten take 3% to 4%. The input for sequencing was CD4+ T cells sorted from PBMCs, taken 5 days after the yellow fever booster vaccination. All receptors derive from a man aged 18-30 years who received the YFV17D yellow fever vaccine.

The chain links TRBV15 to TRBJ1-2; the D gene is possibly TRBD1 (6 bases). Germline V gives CDR1 LNHNV, CDR2 YYDKDF (reference sequence). The length of the CDR3 is 13 residues. V dropped 7 bases and J dropped 2 bases, with 11 bases sitting between them. The CDR3 reads CATTQDRNYGYTF. In DNA, the CDR3 is TGTGCCACCACCCAGGACAGAAACTATGGCTACACCTTC.

In its sample, this clonotype was seen a few times. The V and J genes are TRBV4-1 and TRBJ1-5, with a tentative D call TRBD1 (5 bases). The CDR3 has 17 residues. Looked up from germline, CDR1 is MGHRA and CDR2 is YSYEKL. V was shortened by 1 base and J by 7 bases, with 20 bases between the two germline ends. The CDR3 DNA reads TGCGCCAGCAGCCAAGGGGGTCTCTCCCCGGGGGGACAGCCCCAGCATTTT. This encodes CASSQGGLSPGGQPQHF.

This clonotype has only a few counts. This chain uses TRBV29-1 with TRBJ1-3; tentatively, D is TRBD1 (6 bases). From germline, CDR1 is SQVTM and CDR2 ANQGSEA. The CDR3 length is 13 residues. V gave up 6 bases and J gave up 0 bases, with 9 bases separating them. The CDR3 region has the DNA TGCAGCGTGGAGACAGGCTCTGGAAACACCATATATTTT. Its translation: CSVETGSGNTIYF.

This clonotype was detected many times. This chain links TRBV29-1 with TRBJ2-4, with 7 positions matching TRBD2. The CDR3 runs 13 residues. CDR1 SQVTM and CDR2 ANQGSEA come from the germline V gene. J was trimmed by 6 bases and V by 8 bases; bases with no gene match: 10. CDR3 sequence: CSILVSGGNIQYF. Here the CDR3 DNA reads TGCAGCATCTTGGTTTCGGGAGGAAACATTCAGTACTTC.

This clonotype occurred a few times. The chain is built from TRBV7-9 and TRBJ1-1; D is unclear. This CDR3 region has 11 residues. The V and J ends lost 1 base and 8 bases respectively, with 5 bases between them. The germline V gene has CDR1 SEHNR and CDR2 FQNEAQ (reference sequence). The CDR3 protein is CASSLVGEAFF. Written as DNA, the CDR3 is TGTGCCAGCAGCTTAGTGGGGGAAGCTTTCTTT.

This clonotype was recorded many times. This chain links TRBV11-2 with TRBJ2-7; 7 bases map to TRBD1. The ends lost 4 bases at V and 1 base at J; junction bases unmatched: 4. Germline CDR1 SGHAT, CDR2 FQNNGV. This CDR3 is built from 14 residues. The CDR3 sequence is CASSYGTESYEQYV. CDR3 DNA sequence: TGTGCCAGCAGCTACGGGACAGAGTCCTACGAGCAGTACGTC.

This clonotype was detected many times. The chain recombines TRBV5-1 with TRBJ2-1; tentative D call: TRBD1 (5 bases). The germline V gene encodes CDR1 SGHRS and CDR2 YFSETQ. Trimming pared 3 bases from V and 7 bases from J, leaving 8 bases between. CDR3 length: 12 residues. CDR3 nucleotides: TGCGCCAGCAGCTGGGGCTCTAATGAGCAGTTCTTC. This sequence encodes CASSWGSNEQFF.

In its sample, this clonotype was seen many times. V gene TRBV12-3 or TRBV12-4 combines with J gene TRBJ2-5; D remains unclear. The V and J ends lost 4 bases and 4 bases respectively, with 13 bases between them. This CDR3 comprises 14 residues. The CDR3 DNA reads TGTGCCAGCAGTTCCTTGGGGTTCGGAGAGACCCAGTACTTC. This sequence encodes CASSSLGFGETQYF.

The V and J genes are TRBV7-3 and TRBJ2-6; the match to TRBD1 covers 8 bases. V lost 5 bases, J lost 0 bases, and 9 bases stayed unmatched. Per germline, CDR1 SGHTA and CDR2 FQGTGA. The CDR3 covers 18 residues. CDR3 coding DNA: TGTGCCAGCAGCCGCGGAATCGACAGGGGCTCTGGGGCCAACGTCCTGACTTTC. The encoded protein is CASSRGIDRGSGANVLTF.

V and J are TRBV6-5 and TRBJ2-7; TRBD2 aligns across 9 bases. Per germline, CDR1 MNHEY and CDR2 SVGAGI. The CDR3 has 15 residues. Trimming removed 6 bases from V and 4 bases from J; junction bases left unmatched: 10. DNA for the CDR3: TGTGCCAGCAGCCCTCGTAGGACTAGCGATTACGAGCAGTACTTC. Residues: CASSPRRTSDYEQYF.

This clonotype has just a few counts. The chain employs TRBV7-8 and TRBJ1-6; 7 bases are shared with TRBD1. CDR1 is SGHVS and CDR2 is FQNEAQ in the germline V gene. V gave up 5 bases and J gave up 6 bases; unmatched junction bases: 4. This CDR3 comprises 14 residues. The CDR3 reads CASSPTGTNSPLHF. The CDR3 DNA reads TGTGCCAGCAGCCCGACAGGGACTAATTCACCCCTCCACTTT.

This clonotype has only a few counts. The chain combines TRBV6-2 or TRBV6-3 with TRBJ2-7, with TRBD1 matching 11 bases. The CDR3 runs 13 residues. V dropped 6 bases and J dropped 5; count of bases not matched to a gene: 3. Germline assignment: CDR1 MNHEY and CDR2 SVGEGT. The CDR3 here is CASSGQGADEQYV. CDR3 bases: TGTGCCAGCAGCGGACAGGGGGCCGACGAGCAGTACGTC.

The CDR3 region is CAWSVLGAYEQYF. CDR3 nucleotides: TGTGCCTGGAGTGTCCTCGGGGCCTACGAGCAGTACTTC. The chain employs TRBV30 and TRBJ2-7, with a tentative D call TRBD2 (5 bases). V dropped 0 bases and J dropped 2 bases, with 8 bases sitting between them. This CDR3 is built from 13 residues. Germline CDR1 GTSNPN, CDR2 SVGIG (reference sequence).

This clonotype appeared a few times. This rearrangement joins TRBV20-1 to TRBJ2-5; no clear D gene. Trimming removed 0 bases from V and 7 bases from J, with 15 bases in between. This CDR3 is built from 14 residues. Germline V gives CDR1 DFQATT, CDR2 SNEGSKA (reference sequence). The CDR3 sequence is CSARDDKAPGTQYF. CDR3 sequence (DNA): TGCAGTGCTAGAGATGACAAGGCTCCGGGGACCCAGTACTTC.

The chain has TRBV19 and TRBJ2-2; 12 bases fit TRBD2. The J segment lost 4 bases and the V segment lost 6 bases, leaving 3 bases of the junction unmatched. CDR3 length equals 15 residues. CDR1 is LNHDA, CDR2 SQIVND, per germline (reference sequence). Here the CDR3 DNA reads TGTGCCAGTAGAAGGACTAGCGGGGCCACCGGGGAGCTGTTTTTT. Residues: CASRRTSGATGELFF.

Many counts were recorded for this clonotype. The CDR3 bases are TGTGCCAGCAGTGACGGACAGGGGGCATCGTACACTGAAGCTTTCTTT. Its protein product is CASSDGQGASYTEAFF. This sequence joins TRBV6-6 and TRBJ1-1; 11 bases fit TRBD1. The junction had 8 bases not matched to a gene; V was cut back by 5 bases and J by 3 bases. The germline V gene has CDR1 MNHNY and CDR2 SVGAGI (reference sequence). The CDR3 runs to 16 residues.

The chain recombines TRBV12-3 or TRBV12-4 with TRBJ1-5; D gene unclear. CDR3 size: 14 residues. Trimming took 2 bases from V and 7 from J, leaving 12 bases between them. This CDR3 is CASSLSGFGQPQHF. The CDR3 DNA sequence: TGTGCCAGCAGTTTATCGGGGTTCGGGCAGCCCCAGCATTTT.

V is TRBV12-2 and J is TRBJ1-1; the D call of TRBD1 is as the table states it, not checked on the DNA. TRBV12-2 is a pseudogene locus. This CDR3 comprises 17 residues. CDR3 loop: CASRLKTSYRGNQGAFF. CDR3 coding DNA: TGTGCAAGTCGCTTAAAGACCTCCTACAGGGGCAACCAGGGAGCTTTCTTT.

This clonotype has at least ten counts. V gene TRBV7-9 combines with J gene TRBJ2-7; no clear D gene. The CDR3 contains 15 residues. The germline gives CDR1 SEHNR, CDR2 FQNEAQ (reference sequence). Trimming cost V 2 bases and J 3 bases, with 14 bases left between them. CDR3 nucleotides: TGTGCCAGCAGCTTAATGGGTCAGGCGGTCTACGAGCAGTACTTC. Translation gives CASSLMGQAVYEQYF. The full variable domain, in which reference TRBV7-9 and TRBJ2-7 provide the parts outside the CDR3, is DTGVSQNPRHKITKRGQNVTFRCDPISEHNRLYWYRQTLGQGPEFLTYFQNEAQLEKSRLLSDRFSAERPKGSFSTLEIQRTEQGDSAMYLCASSLMGQAVYEQYFGPGTRLTVT.

This chain joins TRBV7-2 and TRBJ2-7; no clear D gene. The V and J ends lost 0 bases and 0 bases respectively, with 3 bases between them. CDR1 is SGHTA and CDR2 is FQGNSA in the germline V gene. The CDR3 runs 13 residues. CDR3 amino acids: CASSLARSYEQYF. The CDR3 nucleotides are TGTGCCAGCAGCTTAGCCCGCTCCTACGAGCAGTACTTC.

There are a few counts of this clonotype. The CDR3 DNA is TGTGCCAGCAGCGTAGGAGGTTACTATCAGCCCCAGCATTTT. Its translation is CASSVGGYYQPQHF. The chain joins TRBV9 to TRBJ1-5; the D is unclear. V shed 0 bases and J shed 5 bases, with 9 bases lying between them. In germline, CDR1 is SGDLS, CDR2 YYNGEE. The CDR3 is made up of 14 amino acids.

This rearrangement joins TRBV5-4 to TRBJ2-3, with D unclear. Deletions cut 4 bases from V and 2 bases from J, with 8 bases between. CDR1 and CDR2 from the germline V gene are SGHNT and YYREEE (reference sequence). The CDR3 runs 13 residues. The CDR3 reads CASSLRTTDTQYF. The DNA of the CDR3 is TGTGCCAGCAGCCTGCGGACCACAGATACGCAGTATTTT.

The V and J genes are TRBV6-5 and TRBJ1-6; TRBD1 aligns across 8 bases. The CDR3 consists of 17 residues. CDR1 and CDR2 (germline): MNHEY, SVGAGI. Trimming cost V 8 bases and J 3 bases; bases outside gene matches: 12. The CDR3 reads CASAARTGKYYNSPLHF. In DNA, the CDR3 is TGTGCCAGCGCAGCCCGGACAGGGAAGTACTATAATTCACCCCTCCACTTT.

The chain joins TRBV18 to TRBJ2-7, with no clear D. The CDR3 length is 13 residues. Deletions cut 1 base from V and 0 bases from J, with 4 bases between. Germline V gene lookup returns CDR1 KGHSH and CDR2 LQKENI. Here the CDR3 reads CASSPQGSYEQYV. In DNA, the CDR3 is TGTGCCAGCTCACCACAGGGCTCCTACGAGCAGTACGTC.

This clonotype was seen many times. This chain uses TRBV5-1 with TRBJ2-1; a weak D match, TRBD1 (6 bases). This CDR3 comprises 15 residues. CDR1 SGHRS and CDR2 YFSETQ come from the germline V gene. The V end lost 5 bases, the J end lost 6 bases, and 18 bases lay between the germline ends. The CDR3: CASRSPVARGNEQFF. CDR3 nucleotide sequence: TGCGCCAGCAGATCGCCCGTAGCCAGGGGCAATGAGCAGTTCTTC.

This clonotype has a handful of counts. The rearrangement joins TRBV7-2 to TRBJ2-3; no definite D call. Trimming cost V 5 bases and J 6 bases, with 12 bases left between them. CDR1 and CDR2 (germline): SGHTA, FQGNSA. This CDR3 has 13 amino acids. In DNA, the CDR3 is TGTGCCAGCAGCCCCGGGCTTCGGGATACGCAGTATTTT. Amino acids: CASSPGLRDTQYF.

This clonotype was observed many times. The V and J genes are TRBV5-1 and TRBJ2-3, with 7 bases that match TRBD1. The CDR3 is 14 residues long. V dropped 5 bases and J dropped 3; count of bases not matched to a gene: 6. CDR1 SGHRS and CDR2 YFSETQ come from the germline V gene. CDR3 DNA sequence: TGCGCCAGCAGACGCTACAGGGGTACAGATACGCAGTATTTT. Protein: CASRRYRGTDTQYF.